The clone carrying this T cell receptor beta chain appeared many times. Its antigen is undetermined. The sample belongs to a study of T cell repertoires in cytomegalovirus infection. Across the whole study: CMV infection and matching HLA type were both indicated by public TCR beta signatures. General study findings and limits: Identification of carriers of CMV plus the relevant HLA was performed using cumulative public TCR beta family frequency. Clonotype analysis showed dominance of the ex vivo response by HLA-C-restricted CMV-specific TCR beta clonotypes.

One entry per CDR3 protein, called by TCRdb with MiXCR from the reads. The data contain about 210,000 distinct CDR3 sequences, 6% to 8% of them singletons. The length of the CDR3 is 17 residues. V was cut by 2 bases and J by 0 bases, with 14 bases left in between. The clonotype comes from a human donor in good health (CMV status not recorded). Some clones in this sample may be carry-over from other donors' samples. Material: PBMCs. This chain connects TRBV12-3 or TRBV12-4 to TRBJ1-5; no clear D gene. CDR3 protein: CASSLRLGGSSNQPQHF. CDR3 nucleotides: TGTGCCAGCAGTTTAAGGTTAGGAGGGAGTAGCAATCAGCCCCAGCATTTT.